These 12 T cell receptor beta chains came from one sample sequenced in a study of PD-L1 blockade in urothelial cancer. Time point of the sample: peripheral blood 6 weeks after treatment start. The repertoire was sequenced with immunoSEQ multiplex PCR; TCRdb's copy has only in-frame clones and lacks some. The table lists around 120,000 clones, roughly 89% of them singletons. The source was PBMCs, collected around atezolizumab (anti-PD-L1) treatment. Receptors originate from a man in his sixties with urothelial cancer.

This sequence joins TRBV7-9 and TRBJ1-4; 7 nucleotides agree with TRBD1. Germline V gene sequence: CDR1 SEHNR, CDR2 FQNEAQ (reference sequence). V dropped 11 bases and J dropped 5; count of bases not matched to a gene: 8. The CDR3 has 13 amino acids. CDR3 in DNA: TGTGCCGGGGGGACAGAAGGAAATGAAAAACTGTTTTTT. Its translation is CAGGTEGNEKLFF.

By sample share, this clone is medium-sized. The DNA of the CDR3 is TGTGCCAGCAGCCAGCCGCGAGGGTCGGGAAATTCACCCCTCCACTTT. Residues: CASSQPRGSGNSPLHF. This sequence joins TRBV7-2 and TRBJ1-6, with unresolved D. The germline V gene has CDR1 SGHTA and CDR2 FQGNSA. V was cut by 5 bases and J by 7 bases, with 18 bases left in between. CDR3 length: 16 residues.

The gene calls are TRBV10-2 and TRBJ2-7; D gene unclear. Deletions cut 6 bases from V and 0 bases from J, with 9 bases between. CDR3 size: 13 residues. Looked up from germline, CDR1 is WSHSY and CDR2 is SAAADI. CDR3 loop: CASSPIVSYEQYF. The CDR3 DNA reads TGCGCCAGCAGCCCGATAGTCTCCTACGAGCAGTACTTC.

J is TRBJ2-7 and V is TRBV27; D call uncertain. Germline CDR1 MNHEY, CDR2 SMNVEV (reference sequence). The CDR3 runs 14 residues. V dropped 7 bases and J dropped 3 bases, with 16 bases sitting between them. CDR3 amino acids: CASTPSVDYYEQYF. DNA for the CDR3: TGTGCCAGCACCCCCTCGGTTGATTACTACGAGCAGTACTTC.

V and J are TRBV4-3 and TRBJ2-7; TRBD2 matches at 14 bases. The length of the CDR3 is 15 residues. Germline trimming cut 3 bases from V and 4 bases from J; bases unmatched to any gene: 2. CDR1 is LGHNA and CDR2 is YSLEER in the germline V gene. The CDR3 coding sequence is TGCGCCAGCAGCCAGGGACTAGCGGGGGCATACGAGCAGTACTTC. Amino acid sequence: CASSQGLAGAYEQYF.

The chain employs TRBV7-2 and TRBJ2-5, with D perhaps TRBD2 (6 bases). The CDR3 contains 15 residues. Germline CDR1 SGHTA, CDR2 FQGNSA. The V end was cut by 1 base, the J end by 5 bases, with 14 bases between. CDR3 DNA: TGTGCCAGCAGCTTAGGGTTTGGAGGGTACGAGACCCAGTACTTC. It translates to CASSLGFGGYETQYF.

The chain is built from TRBV2 and TRBJ1-4; D is undetermined. The CDR3 consists of 13 residues. With 4 bases removed from V and 8 bases from J, the gap between germline ends came to 11 bases. Germline CDR1 is SNHLY and CDR2 is FYNNEI. The CDR3 DNA reads as TGTGCCAGCAGTGTGAGGGTGGGAGAAAAACTGTTTTTT. This sequence encodes CASSVRVGEKLFF.

CDR3 amino acids: CAISPGTGGSNEKLFF. The CDR3 nucleotides read TGTGCCATCAGTCCCGGGACAGGGGGTTCTAATGAAAAACTGTTTTTT. The rearrangement joins TRBV10-3 to TRBJ1-4; 11 nucleotides agree with TRBD1. CDR1 and CDR2 (germline): ENHRY, SYGVKD. Trimming removed 5 bases from V and 3 bases from J; junction bases left unmatched: 5. The CDR3 covers 16 residues.

CDR3 loop: CASSLGQGTSVGETQYF. In DNA form, the CDR3 reads TGTGCCAGCAGCCTTGGACAGGGGACTAGCGTTGGAGAGACCCAGTACTTC. The chain joins TRBV13 to TRBJ2-5, with D perhaps TRBD2 (10 bases). Germline values: CDR1 PRHDT, CDR2 FYEKMQ (reference sequence). This CDR3 is built from 17 residues. Trimming took off 5 bases at V and 4 bases at J, with 23 bases between the two ends.

The chain is built from TRBV28 and TRBJ1-1, with D possibly being TRBD1 (5 bases). V was shortened by 6 bases and J by 3 bases, with 29 bases between the two germline ends. Germline values: CDR1 MDHEN, CDR2 SYDVKM. The CDR3 length is 19 residues. The CDR3, as DNA: TGTGCCAGCAGGGTTGGGGATCGAGTCCGGCTCGGGACTGACACTGAAGCTTTCTTT. Amino acid sequence: CASRVGDRVRLGTDTEAFF. The whole variable domain, remainder taken from reference TRBV28 and TRBJ1-1, is DVKVTQSSRYLVKRTGEKVFLECVQDMDHENMFWYRQDPGLGLRLIYFSYDVKMKEKGDIPEGYSVSREKKERFSLILESASTNQTSMYLCASRVGDRVRLGTDTEAFFGQGTRLTVV.

The chain joins TRBV19 to TRBJ1-1; maybe TRBD1 (6 bases). Germline lookup yields CDR1 LNHDA and CDR2 SQIVND (reference sequence). This CDR3 spans 13 amino acids. V gave up 7 bases and J gave up 1 base, with 10 bases separating them. CDR3 sequence: CASKRTANTEAFF. DNA for the CDR3: TGTGCCAGTAAAAGGACAGCGAACACTGAAGCTTTCTTT.

In this sample, this clone turned up a few times. The chain employs TRBV7-9 and TRBJ1-1; possible D gene TRBD1, 6 bases. Germline V gene data show CDR1 as SEHNR and CDR2 as FQNEAQ (reference sequence). V lost 10 bases and J 5 bases, leaving 11 bases between the germline ends. This CDR3 contains 11 residues. The CDR3 region has the DNA TGTGCCATAAAGGGGGATACTGAAGCTTTCTTT. It translates to CAIKGDTEAFF. Using reference TRBV7-9 and TRBJ1-1 for the parts outside the CDR3, the full variable domain is DTGVSQNPRHKITKRGQNVTFRCDPISEHNRLYWYRQTLGQGPEFLTYFQNEAQLEKSRLLSDRFSAERPKGSFSTLEIQRTEQGDSAMYLCAIKGDTEAFFGQGTRLTVV.